Given below is one T cell receptor (beta chain) in context. No antigen is known for it. The data were taken from a study of cytomegalovirus exposure and HLA in healthy donors. CDR3 length equals 14 residues. Trimming left V 0 bases short and J 1 base short, with 8 bases between. The germline gives CDR1 GTSNPN, CDR2 SVGIG (reference sequence). General study points: In the roughly 130 validation repertoires, a later analysis found that first-cohort TCR clusters tended to co-occur.

Method: immunoSEQ multiplex PCR; TCRdb's copy keeps in-frame clones and lacks some. The table shows some 59,000 clones, with roughly 90% occurring only once. This sequence was found in a woman aged 18-35 years in good health and CMV-seropositive. The sequencing input was PBMCs. V is TRBV30 and J is TRBJ2-3, with D possibly TRBD1 on 5 matching bases. This CDR3 reads CAWSVGVGTDTQYF. CDR3 nucleotides: TGTGCCTGGAGTGTAGGGGTTGGCACAGATACGCAGTATTTT.